The 26 T cell receptor beta chains listed next were all sequenced from one sample in a study of T cells in localized non-small cell lung cancer. Profiled with immunoSEQ multiplex PCR; TCRdb holds only in-frame clones, not every one. This sample yields 75,000 to 95,000 clones, of which roughly 75% are seen a single time; over 15% belongs to the top ten. The sequencing here drew on PBMCs, taken before any cancer treatment. Every receptor here comes from a man between 40 and 69 years old with stage II squamous cell lung carcinoma.

The chain uses TRBV7-2 and TRBJ2-3; the D is unclear. Trimming shortened V by 4 bases and J by 2 bases, and 10 bases separated the two germline ends. Germline CDR1 and CDR2: SGHTA and FQGNSA. This CDR3 comprises 14 residues. This chain's CDR3 is CASSSARPTDTQYF. DNA for the CDR3: TGTGCCAGCAGCTCGGCACGGCCCACAGATACGCAGTATTTT.

This clone has just a few counts. The chain employs TRBV7-9 and TRBJ1-5; D might be TRBD1 (5 bases). Germline lookup yields CDR1 SEHNR and CDR2 FQNEAQ (reference sequence). Trimming took 5 bases from V and 4 from J, leaving 9 bases between them. The CDR3 extends over 13 amino acids. CDR3 protein: CASSLPGNQPQHF. Here the CDR3 DNA reads TGTGCCAGCAGCCTTCCAGGGAATCAGCCCCAGCATTTT. Full variable domain (missing parts from reference TRBV7-9 and TRBJ1-5): DTGVSQNPRHKITKRGQNVTFRCDPISEHNRLYWYRQTLGQGPEFLTYFQNEAQLEKSRLLSDRFSAERPKGSFSTLEIQRTEQGDSAMYLCASSLPGNQPQHFGDGTRLSIL.

The chain uses TRBV7-8 and TRBJ2-7; D gene uncertain. The CDR3 covers 13 residues. Trimming took off 5 bases at V and 1 base at J, with 9 bases between the two ends. Germline V gene lookup returns CDR1 SGHVS and CDR2 FQNEAQ. The CDR3 DNA follows: TGTGCCAGCAGCCTGGCCGATTCCTACGAGCAGTACTTC. As protein: CASSLADSYEQYF.

The J gene is TRBJ1-6, the V gene TRBV30; weak D call: TRBD1 (6 bases). The CDR3 consists of 16 residues. Germline loops: CDR1 GTSNPN, CDR2 SVGIG (reference sequence). The V and J ends lost 5 bases and 7 bases respectively, with 21 bases between them. The CDR3: CAWDPRDNAGNSPLHF. The CDR3 DNA reads TGTGCCTGGGACCCCCGGGACAACGCGGGGAATTCACCCCTCCACTTT. The whole variable domain, remainder taken from reference TRBV30 and TRBJ1-6, is SQTIHQWPATLVQPVGSPLSLECTVEGTSNPNLYWYRQAAGRGLQLLFYSVGIGQISSEVPQNLSASRPQDRQFILSSKKLLLSDSGFYLCAWDPRDNAGNSPLHFGNGTRLTVT.

This clone is a singleton in its sample. The chain joins TRBV7-9 to TRBJ2-7; 13 bases line up with TRBD2. Germline-derived CDR1 and CDR2 are SEHNR and FQNEAQ (reference sequence). The CDR3 covers 15 residues. J gave up 5 bases and V 4 bases, and 5 bases lay outside the gene matches. CDR3 amino acids: CASSSLAGGPHEQYF. As DNA, the CDR3 is TGTGCCAGCAGCTCACTAGCGGGAGGGCCTCACGAGCAGTACTTC. The entire variable domain, with the rest obtained from reference TRBV7-9 and TRBJ2-7, is as follows: DTGVSQNPRHKITKRGQNVTFRCDPISEHNRLYWYRQTLGQGPEFLTYFQNEAQLEKSRLLSDRFSAERPKGSFSTLEIQRTEQGDSAMYLCASSSLAGGPHEQYFGPGTRLTVT.

The V gene is TRBV6-5, the J gene TRBJ2-7; D is unclear. V lost 10 bases, J lost 2 bases, and 9 bases lay in between. The germline gives CDR1 MNHEY, CDR2 SVGAGI. The CDR3 has 11 residues. CDR3: CATRLAYEQYF. Here the CDR3 DNA reads TGTGCCACCCGGTTAGCCTACGAGCAGTACTTC.

V gene TRBV7-2 combines with J gene TRBJ2-7; D gene unclear. This CDR3 has 15 residues. V was clipped by 0 bases and J by 4 bases, with 13 bases between them. Germline V gene lookup returns CDR1 SGHTA and CDR2 FQGNSA. This CDR3 reads CASSLASEPVYEQYF. CDR3 coding DNA: TGTGCCAGCAGCTTAGCGTCGGAGCCCGTTTACGAGCAGTACTTC.

The chain uses TRBV30 and TRBJ1-3; no definite D call. This CDR3 contains 19 residues. From germline, CDR1 is GTSNPN and CDR2 SVGIG (reference sequence). Trimming removed 0 bases at V and 3 bases at J, with 24 bases between. The CDR3 loop reads CAWSVPRPGQRGFGNTIYF. The CDR3 DNA sequence: TGTGCCTGGAGTGTACCTCGGCCCGGGCAGAGAGGTTTTGGAAACACCATATATTTT.

This chain connects TRBV15 to TRBJ2-7; TRBD1 matches 9 bases. The CDR3 extends over 16 amino acids. In germline, CDR1 is LNHNV, CDR2 YYDKDF (reference sequence). Unmatched junction bases numbered 5, after V lost 1 base and J lost 1 base. In DNA, the CDR3 is TGTGCCACCAGCAGAGTTCCTGGGACAGGGTCCTACGAGCAGTACTTC. Translating gives CATSRVPGTGSYEQYF.

This clone was found a few times. The chain has TRBV11-2 and TRBJ1-2; TRBD1 matches 7 bases. The CDR3 runs 16 residues. Trimming took 3 bases from V and 8 from J; bases not matched to a gene: 15. Germline V gene lookup returns CDR1 SGHAT and CDR2 FQNNGV. CDR3 in DNA: TGTGCCAGCAGCTTTGGGTACAGGGGTGGGAACGGGGGCTACACCTTC. Amino acids: CASSFGYRGGNGGYTF.

The table lists this clone with a count of one. V is TRBV28 and J is TRBJ2-7; 10 bases align to TRBD1. Trimming removed 6 bases from V and 3 bases from J; junction bases left unmatched: 5. CDR3 length: 14 residues. Germline V gene data show CDR1 as MDHEN and CDR2 as SYDVKM. The CDR3 here is CASSPGTGVYEQYF. The CDR3 DNA reads TGTGCCAGCAGCCCCGGGACAGGGGTCTACGAGCAGTACTTC.

The CDR3 coding sequence is TGCGCCAGCAGCTTGGCCTCGGAGACCCAGTACTTC. Translating gives CASSLASETQYF. The chain carries TRBV5-1 and TRBJ2-5, with unresolved D. The length of the CDR3 is 12 residues. V dropped 0 bases and J dropped 5 bases, with 5 bases sitting between them. Germline loops: CDR1 SGHRS, CDR2 YFSETQ.

The J gene is TRBJ1-6, the V gene TRBV19; TRBD1 matches 9 bases. The V gene's germline CDR1 is LNHDA and CDR2 SQIVND (reference sequence). Trimming at V came to 3 bases and at J to 8 bases, leaving 5 bases not matched to a gene. This CDR3 is built from 15 residues. The CDR3 sequence: CASSMVQGADSPLHF. CDR3 nucleotides: TGTGCCAGTAGTATGGTACAGGGGGCGGATTCACCCCTCCACTTT.

V gene TRBV29-1 combines with J gene TRBJ1-1; D is unresolved. CDR3 size: 13 residues. The V end lost 7 bases, the J end lost 5 bases, and 17 bases lay between the germline ends. The germline gives CDR1 SQVTM, CDR2 ANQGSEA. The CDR3, as DNA: TGCAGCGCCGCGCAGGACGGTTGGACTGAAGCTTTCTTT. Translation: CSAAQDGWTEAFF.

J is TRBJ2-7 and V is TRBV27, with TRBD2 identical over 13 bases. The CDR3 length is 14 residues. V gave up 5 bases and J gave up 6 bases; unmatched junction bases: 4. Germline V gene sequence: CDR1 MNHEY, CDR2 SMNVEV (reference sequence). CDR3 protein: CASSQLAGGLEQYF. The CDR3 nucleotides are TGTGCCAGCAGTCAACTAGCGGGAGGGCTCGAGCAGTACTTC.

The rearrangement joins TRBV5-4 to TRBJ2-5, with a tentative D call TRBD1 (6 bases). Germline CDR1 SGHNT, CDR2 YYREEE (reference sequence). This CDR3 is built from 14 residues. Between the trimmed V and J ends, which lost 4 bases and 5 bases, there was a span of 15 bases. CDR3 amino acids: CASSPATGTETQYF. The DNA for the CDR3 is TGTGCCAGCAGCCCCGCCACAGGGACCGAGACCCAGTACTTC.

The chain uses TRBV9 and TRBJ1-5, with D uncertain. The germline V and J ends were trimmed by 0 bases and 0 bases, with 4 bases remaining between them. The CDR3 has 14 amino acids. In germline, CDR1 is SGDLS, CDR2 YYNGEE. In DNA form, the CDR3 reads TGTGCCAGCAGCGTAGGTAATAGCAATCAGCCCCAGCATTTT. Translation: CASSVGNSNQPQHF.

This chain connects TRBV20-1 to TRBJ2-7, with D perhaps matching TRBD2 (5 bases). There are 10 residues in the CDR3. Germline V gene lookup returns CDR1 DFQATT and CDR2 SNEGSKA (reference sequence). With 3 bases removed from V and 7 bases from J, the gap between germline ends came to 7 bases. CDR3 sequence reads: CSASRREQYF. For the CDR3, the DNA is TGCAGTGCTAGCCGGAGGGAGCAGTACTTC.

The chain is built from TRBV5-1 and TRBJ2-2; D possibly matches TRBD1 or TRBD2 (6 bases each). Trimming removed 0 bases from V and 4 bases from J, with 13 bases in between. Germline-derived CDR1 and CDR2 are SGHRS and YFSETQ. The CDR3 runs 16 residues. CDR3 protein: CASSLEQGGGTGELFF. CDR3 bases: TGCGCCAGCAGCTTGGAACAGGGAGGAGGCACCGGGGAGCTGTTTTTT.

The chain couples TRBV5-1 to TRBJ2-3; D is possibly TRBD2 (5 bases). There are 16 residues in the CDR3. Germline values: CDR1 SGHRS, CDR2 YFSETQ. V shed 0 bases and J shed 5 bases, with 16 bases lying between them. The CDR3 DNA reads TGCGCCAGCAGCTTGGGTGGCGGCTCGGGAAAAGATACGCAGTATTTT. Protein sequence: CASSLGGGSGKDTQYF. The entire variable domain, with the rest obtained from reference TRBV5-1 and TRBJ2-3, is as follows: KAGVTQTPRYLIKTRGQQVTLSCSPISGHRSVSWYQQTPGQGLQFLFEYFSETQRNKGNFPGRFSGRQFSNSRSEMNVSTLELGDSALYLCASSLGGGSGKDTQYFGPGTRLTVL.

V usage is TRBV25-1 and J usage is TRBJ2-5; possibly TRBD2 for D (6 bases). Trimming stripped 7 bases from V and 4 bases from J, with 19 bases between. The CDR3 length is 15 residues. Germline lookup yields CDR1 MGHDK and CDR2 SYGVNS. CDR3 DNA: TGTGCCAGCAAAACGGGACTGCCTCCGCCAGAGACCCAGTACTTC. This translates into CASKTGLPPPETQYF.

The chain recombines TRBV5-4 with TRBJ2-7, with D maybe TRBD2 (6 bases). This CDR3 has 16 amino acids. In germline, CDR1 is SGHNT, CDR2 YYREEE (reference sequence). Deletions cut 0 bases from V and 5 bases from J, with 18 bases between. The CDR3: CASSLAQAAGYHEQYF. The DNA of the CDR3 is TGTGCCAGCAGCTTGGCCCAGGCGGCGGGGTACCACGAGCAGTACTTC.

The chain links TRBV29-1 to TRBJ2-3; 7 bases fit TRBD2. The CDR3 length is 15 residues. V lost 6 bases, J lost 0 bases, and 9 bases stayed unmatched. The germline gives CDR1 SQVTM, CDR2 ANQGSEA. The CDR3 DNA reads TGCAGCGTGAGGAGCGGGACCACTAGCACAGATACGCAGTATTTT. Translating gives CSVRSGTTSTDTQYF.

The chain employs TRBV10-3 and TRBJ2-5, with D possibly being TRBD2 (6 bases). The CDR3 is 12 residues long. V lost 6 bases and J 5 bases, leaving 10 bases between the germline ends. Germline V lookup: CDR1 ENHRY, CDR2 SYGVKD. CDR3 nucleotide sequence: TGTGCCATCAGGGAGGGCGGGGAGACCCAGTACTTC. Amino acid sequence: CAIREGGETQYF.

This chain connects TRBV7-9 to TRBJ2-1; 9 bases are a match to TRBD2. Per germline, CDR1 SEHNR and CDR2 FQNEAQ (reference sequence). This CDR3 contains 18 residues. Unmatched junction bases numbered 10, after V lost 1 base and J lost 3 bases. CDR3 in DNA: TGTGCCAGCAGCTTAGGGGTCCTAGCGGGAAGTAGCTACAATGAGCAGTTCTTC. Its translation: CASSLGVLAGSSYNEQFF.

The rearrangement uses TRBV27 and TRBJ1-4; TRBD1 matches 7 bases. Germline loops: CDR1 MNHEY, CDR2 SMNVEV (reference sequence). V dropped 6 bases and J dropped 9; count of bases not matched to a gene: 7. The CDR3 runs 13 residues. Here the CDR3 reads CASRTMTGQKLFF. The CDR3 bases are TGTGCCAGCAGAACGATGACAGGGCAAAAACTGTTTTTT.